This TCR beta chain was observed in a study of cytomegalovirus exposure and HLA in healthy donors. The PCR used 60 Vbeta and 13 Jbeta primers. Profiled with immunoSEQ multiplex PCR; TCRdb holds only in-frame clones, not every one. Of 60,000 to 70,000 clones detected, 70% to 80% appear once; the ten largest clones hold around 7.8%. This CDR3 is built from 15 residues. CDR1 is MGHRA, CDR2 YSYEKL, per germline. Trimming took 3 bases from V and 4 from J, leaving 16 bases between them. V usage is TRBV4-1 and J usage is TRBJ2-7; D might be TRBD1 (6 bases). The TCR sequence derives from a man aged 18-30 years in good health and CMV-seropositive. The specimen was PBMCs. The DNA of the CDR3 is TGCGCCAGCAGCCATCTGTTCAGGGGTAGTTACGAGCAGTACTTC. Residues: CASSHLFRGSYEQYF.